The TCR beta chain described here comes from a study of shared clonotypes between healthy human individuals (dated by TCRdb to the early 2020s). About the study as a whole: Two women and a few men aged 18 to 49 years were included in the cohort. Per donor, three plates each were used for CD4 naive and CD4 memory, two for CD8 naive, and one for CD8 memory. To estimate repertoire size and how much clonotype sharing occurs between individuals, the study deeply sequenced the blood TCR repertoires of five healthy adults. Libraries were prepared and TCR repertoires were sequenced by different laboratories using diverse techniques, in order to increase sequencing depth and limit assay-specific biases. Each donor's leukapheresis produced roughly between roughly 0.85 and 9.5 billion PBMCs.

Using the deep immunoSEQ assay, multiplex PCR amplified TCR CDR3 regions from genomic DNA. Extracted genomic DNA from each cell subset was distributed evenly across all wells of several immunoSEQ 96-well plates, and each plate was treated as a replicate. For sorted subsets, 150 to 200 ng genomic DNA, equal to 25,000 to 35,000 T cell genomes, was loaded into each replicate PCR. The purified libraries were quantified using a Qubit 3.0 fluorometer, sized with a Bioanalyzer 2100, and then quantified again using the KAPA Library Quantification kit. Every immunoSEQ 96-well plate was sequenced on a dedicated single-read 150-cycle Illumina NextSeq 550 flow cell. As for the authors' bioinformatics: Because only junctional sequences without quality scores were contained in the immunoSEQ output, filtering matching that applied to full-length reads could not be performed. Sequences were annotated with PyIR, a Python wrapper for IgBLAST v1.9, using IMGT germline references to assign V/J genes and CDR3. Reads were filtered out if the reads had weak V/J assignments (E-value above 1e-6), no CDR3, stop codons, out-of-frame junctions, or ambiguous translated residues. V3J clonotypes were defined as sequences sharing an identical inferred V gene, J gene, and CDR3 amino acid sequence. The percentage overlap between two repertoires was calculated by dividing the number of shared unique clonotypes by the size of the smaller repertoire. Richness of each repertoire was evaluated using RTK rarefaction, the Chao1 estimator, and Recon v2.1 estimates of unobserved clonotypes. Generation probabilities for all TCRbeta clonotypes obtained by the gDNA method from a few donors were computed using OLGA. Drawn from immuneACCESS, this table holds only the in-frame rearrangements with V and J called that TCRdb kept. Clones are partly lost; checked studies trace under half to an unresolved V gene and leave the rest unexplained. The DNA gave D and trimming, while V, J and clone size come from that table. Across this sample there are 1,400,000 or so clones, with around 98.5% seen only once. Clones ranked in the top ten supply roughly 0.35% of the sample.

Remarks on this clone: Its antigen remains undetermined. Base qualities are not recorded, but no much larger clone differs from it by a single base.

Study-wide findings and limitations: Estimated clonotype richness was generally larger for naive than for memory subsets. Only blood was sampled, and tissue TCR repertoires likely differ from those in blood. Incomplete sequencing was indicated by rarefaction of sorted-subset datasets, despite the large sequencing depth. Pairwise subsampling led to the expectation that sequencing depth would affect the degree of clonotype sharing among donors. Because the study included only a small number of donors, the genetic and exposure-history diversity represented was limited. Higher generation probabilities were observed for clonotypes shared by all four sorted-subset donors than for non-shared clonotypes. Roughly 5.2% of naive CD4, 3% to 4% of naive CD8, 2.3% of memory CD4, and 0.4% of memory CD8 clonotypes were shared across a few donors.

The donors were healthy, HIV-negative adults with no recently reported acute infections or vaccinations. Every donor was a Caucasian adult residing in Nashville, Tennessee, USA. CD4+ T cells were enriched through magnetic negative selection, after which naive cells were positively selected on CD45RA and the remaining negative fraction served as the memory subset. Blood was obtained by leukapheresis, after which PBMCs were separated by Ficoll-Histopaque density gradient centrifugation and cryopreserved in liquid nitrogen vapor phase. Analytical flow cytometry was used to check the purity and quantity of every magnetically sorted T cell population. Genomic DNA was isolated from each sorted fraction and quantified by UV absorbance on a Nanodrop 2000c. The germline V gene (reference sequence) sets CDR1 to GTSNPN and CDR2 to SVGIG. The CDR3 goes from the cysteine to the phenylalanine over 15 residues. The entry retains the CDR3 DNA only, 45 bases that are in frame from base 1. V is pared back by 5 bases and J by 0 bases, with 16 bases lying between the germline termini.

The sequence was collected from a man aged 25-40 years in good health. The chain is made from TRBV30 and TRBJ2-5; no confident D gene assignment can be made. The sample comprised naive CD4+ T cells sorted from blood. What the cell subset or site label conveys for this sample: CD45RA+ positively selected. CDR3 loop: CAWSKRPLYQETQYF. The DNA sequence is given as TGTGCCTGGTCGAAGAGGCCTCTGTACCAAGAGACCCAGTACTTC.